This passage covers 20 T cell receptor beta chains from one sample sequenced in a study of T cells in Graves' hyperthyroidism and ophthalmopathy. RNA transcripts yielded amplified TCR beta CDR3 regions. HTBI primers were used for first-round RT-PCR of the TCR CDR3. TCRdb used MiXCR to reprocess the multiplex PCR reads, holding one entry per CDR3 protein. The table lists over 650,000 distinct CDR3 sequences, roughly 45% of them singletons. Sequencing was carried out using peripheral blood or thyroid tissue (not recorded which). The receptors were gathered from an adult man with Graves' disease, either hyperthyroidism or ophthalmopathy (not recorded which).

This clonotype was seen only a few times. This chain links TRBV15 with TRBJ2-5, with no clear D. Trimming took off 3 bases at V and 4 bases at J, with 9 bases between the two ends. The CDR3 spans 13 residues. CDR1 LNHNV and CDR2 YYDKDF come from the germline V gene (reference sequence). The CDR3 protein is CATSRVEAETQYF. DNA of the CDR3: TGTGCCACCAGCAGGGTCGAAGCAGAGACCCAGTACTTC.

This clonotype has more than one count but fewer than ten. The CDR3 DNA reads as TGTGCCAGCAGCTTGCCGGGCCTTGATGAAAAACTGTTTTTT. It codes for CASSLPGLDEKLFF. The gene calls are TRBV7-9 and TRBJ1-4; no reliable D call. This CDR3 comprises 14 residues. V lost 3 bases and J 6 bases, leaving 11 bases between the germline ends. Germline-derived CDR1 and CDR2 are SEHNR and FQNEAQ (reference sequence).

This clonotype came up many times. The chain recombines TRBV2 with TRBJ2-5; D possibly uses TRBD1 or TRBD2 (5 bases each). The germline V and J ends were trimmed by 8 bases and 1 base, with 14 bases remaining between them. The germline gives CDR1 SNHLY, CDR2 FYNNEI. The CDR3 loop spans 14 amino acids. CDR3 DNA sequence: TGTGCCAGCGAGAAGGGACGGCGCCAAGAGACCCAGTACTTC. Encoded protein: CASEKGRRQETQYF.

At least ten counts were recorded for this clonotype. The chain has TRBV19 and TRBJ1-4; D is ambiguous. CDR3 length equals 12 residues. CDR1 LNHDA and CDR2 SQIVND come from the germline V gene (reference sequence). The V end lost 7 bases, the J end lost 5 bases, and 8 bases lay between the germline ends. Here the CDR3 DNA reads TGTGCCAGTACTTACGGCAATGAAAAACTGTTTTTT. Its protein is CASTYGNEKLFF.

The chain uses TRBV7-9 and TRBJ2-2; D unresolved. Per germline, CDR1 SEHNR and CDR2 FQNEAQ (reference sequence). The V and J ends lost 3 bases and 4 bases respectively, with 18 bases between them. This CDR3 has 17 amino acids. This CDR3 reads CASSFLPLGDGTGELFF. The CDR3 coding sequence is TGTGCCAGCAGCTTCCTCCCACTTGGGGATGGCACCGGGGAGCTGTTTTTT.

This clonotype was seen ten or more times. The CDR3 coding sequence is TGTGCCAGCAGTGACATAGGGAGGCAGCCCCAGCATTTT. Translation: CASSDIGRQPQHF. The chain couples TRBV2 to TRBJ1-5; D uncertain. V was cut by 3 bases and J by 7 bases, with 10 bases left in between. The V gene's germline CDR1 is SNHLY and CDR2 FYNNEI. The CDR3 is made up of 13 amino acids.

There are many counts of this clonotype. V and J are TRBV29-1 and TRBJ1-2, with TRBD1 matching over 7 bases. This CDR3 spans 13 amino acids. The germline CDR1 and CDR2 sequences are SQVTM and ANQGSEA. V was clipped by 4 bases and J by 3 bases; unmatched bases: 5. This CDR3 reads CSVAQGSDYGYTF. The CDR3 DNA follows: TGCAGCGTTGCACAGGGGTCTGACTATGGCTACACCTTC. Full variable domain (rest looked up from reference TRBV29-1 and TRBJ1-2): SAVISQKPSRDICQRGTSLTIQCQVDSQVTMMFWYRQQPGQSLTLIATANQGSEATYESGFVIDKFPISRPNLTFSTLTVSNMSPEDSSIYLCSVAQGSDYGYTFGSGTRLTVV.

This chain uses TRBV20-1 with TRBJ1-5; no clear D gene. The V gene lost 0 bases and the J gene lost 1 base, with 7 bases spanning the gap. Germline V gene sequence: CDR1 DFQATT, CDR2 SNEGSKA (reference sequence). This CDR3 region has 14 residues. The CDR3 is CSAREVLSNQPQHF. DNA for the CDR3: TGCAGTGCTAGAGAGGTTTTGAGCAATCAGCCCCAGCATTTT.

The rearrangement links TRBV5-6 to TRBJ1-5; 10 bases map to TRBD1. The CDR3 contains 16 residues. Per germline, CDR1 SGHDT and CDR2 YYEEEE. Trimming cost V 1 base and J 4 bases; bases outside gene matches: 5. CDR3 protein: CASSLFMGQGNQPQHF. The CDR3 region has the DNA TGTGCCAGCAGCTTGTTCATGGGACAGGGGAATCAGCCCCAGCATTTT.

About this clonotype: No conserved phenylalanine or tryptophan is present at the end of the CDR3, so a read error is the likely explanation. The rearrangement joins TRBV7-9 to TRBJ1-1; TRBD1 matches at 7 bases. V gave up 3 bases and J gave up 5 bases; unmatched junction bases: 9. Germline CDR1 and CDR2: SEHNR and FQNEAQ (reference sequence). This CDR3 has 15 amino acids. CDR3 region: CASSFFRDSKTEAFS. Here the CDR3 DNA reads TGTGCCAGCAGCTTCTTCCGGGACAGTAAAACTGAAGCTTTCTCT.

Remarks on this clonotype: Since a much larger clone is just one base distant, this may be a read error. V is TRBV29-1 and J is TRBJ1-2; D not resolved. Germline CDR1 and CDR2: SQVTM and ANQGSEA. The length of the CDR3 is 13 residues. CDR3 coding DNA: TGCAGTGCTCCAACAGAGTTTGTTTATGGCTACACCTTC. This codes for CSAPTEFVYGYTF.

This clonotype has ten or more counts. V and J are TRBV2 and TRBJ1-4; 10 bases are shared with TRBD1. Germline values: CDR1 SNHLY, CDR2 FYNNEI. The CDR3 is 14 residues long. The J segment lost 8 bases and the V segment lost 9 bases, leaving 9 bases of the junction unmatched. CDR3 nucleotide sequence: TGTGCCAGTAACCGGGACAGGGGTGACGAAAAACTGTTTTTT. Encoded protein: CASNRDRGDEKLFF.

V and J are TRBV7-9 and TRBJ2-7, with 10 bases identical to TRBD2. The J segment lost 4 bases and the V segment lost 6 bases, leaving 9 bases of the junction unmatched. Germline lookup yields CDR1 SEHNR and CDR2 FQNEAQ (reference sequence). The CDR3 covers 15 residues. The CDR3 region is CASSDGLAVPYEQYF. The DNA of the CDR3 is TGTGCCAGCAGTGACGGACTAGCGGTACCTTACGAGCAGTACTTC.

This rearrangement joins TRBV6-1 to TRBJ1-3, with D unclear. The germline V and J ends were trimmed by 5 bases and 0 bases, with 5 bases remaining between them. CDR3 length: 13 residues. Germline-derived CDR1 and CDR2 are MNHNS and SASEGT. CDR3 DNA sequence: TGTGCCAGCAGTATTATCTCTGGAAACACCATATATTTT. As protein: CASSIISGNTIYF.

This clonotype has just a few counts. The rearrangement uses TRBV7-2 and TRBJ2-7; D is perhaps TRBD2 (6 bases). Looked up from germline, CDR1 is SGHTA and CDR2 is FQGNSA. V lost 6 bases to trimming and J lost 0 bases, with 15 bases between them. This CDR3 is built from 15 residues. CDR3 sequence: CASRTLATSSYEQYF. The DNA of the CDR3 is TGTGCCAGCAGGACTCTAGCGACGAGCTCCTACGAGCAGTACTTC. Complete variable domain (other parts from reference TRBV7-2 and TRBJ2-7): GAGVSQSPSNKVTEKGKDVELRCDPISGHTALYWYRQSLGQGLEFLIYFQGNSAPDKSGLPSDRFSAERTGGSVSTLTIQRTQQEDSAVYLCASRTLATSSYEQYFGPGTRLTVT.

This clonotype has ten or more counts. The chain's CDR3 is CASSIRQGSYTF. CDR3 in DNA: TGTGCCAGCAGCATTCGACAGGGGAGCTACACCTTC. This sequence joins TRBV7-9 and TRBJ1-2; 8 nucleotides match TRBD1. The V gene's germline CDR1 is SEHNR and CDR2 FQNEAQ (reference sequence). The CDR3 is 12 amino acids. Trimming took 5 bases from V and 9 from J; bases not matched to a gene: 5.

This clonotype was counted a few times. This CDR3 is CASSQDQRNQPQHF. CDR3 in DNA: TGTGCCAGCAGCCAAGATCAACGAAATCAGCCCCAGCATTTT. The chain couples TRBV9 to TRBJ1-5; D is unclear. CDR1 SGDLS and CDR2 YYNGEE come from the germline V gene. The CDR3 is made up of 14 amino acids. V was trimmed by 4 bases and J by 4 bases, leaving 12 bases between them.

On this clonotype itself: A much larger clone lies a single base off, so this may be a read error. Here the CDR3 reads CASTGGLLGANVLTF. CDR3 in DNA: TGCGCCAGCACAGGGGGTCTACTGGGGGCCAACGTCCTGACTTTC. The chain uses TRBV10-2 and TRBJ2-6; 7 nucleotides match TRBD1. This CDR3 is 15 amino acids long. V dropped 7 bases and J dropped 4; count of bases not matched to a gene: 7. CDR1 is WSHSY and CDR2 is SAAADI in the germline V gene.

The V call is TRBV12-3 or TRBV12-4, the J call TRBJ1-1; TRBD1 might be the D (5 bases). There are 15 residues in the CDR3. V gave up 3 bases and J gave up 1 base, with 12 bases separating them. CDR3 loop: CASSLSRGQNTEAFF. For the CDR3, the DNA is TGTGCCAGCAGTTTGTCCCGGGGCCAGAACACTGAAGCTTTCTTT.

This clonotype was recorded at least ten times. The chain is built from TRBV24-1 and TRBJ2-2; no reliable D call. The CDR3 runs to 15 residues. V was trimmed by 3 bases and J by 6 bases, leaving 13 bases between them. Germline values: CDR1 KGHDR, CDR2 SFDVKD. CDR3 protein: CATSDLLLPAGELFF. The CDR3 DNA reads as TGTGCCACCAGTGATCTCTTATTACCAGCCGGGGAGCTGTTTTTT.